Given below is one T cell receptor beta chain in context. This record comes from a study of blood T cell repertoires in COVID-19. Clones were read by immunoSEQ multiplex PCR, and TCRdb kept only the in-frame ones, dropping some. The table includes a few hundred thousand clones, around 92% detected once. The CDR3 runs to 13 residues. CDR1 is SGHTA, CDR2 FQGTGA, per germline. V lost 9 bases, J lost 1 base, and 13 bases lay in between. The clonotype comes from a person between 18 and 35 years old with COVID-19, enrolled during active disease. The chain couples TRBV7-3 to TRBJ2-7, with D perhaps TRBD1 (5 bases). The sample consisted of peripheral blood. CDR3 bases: TGTGCCAGGCTTGTAAGGGGTTCCTACGAGCAGTACTTC. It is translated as CARLVRGSYEQYF.